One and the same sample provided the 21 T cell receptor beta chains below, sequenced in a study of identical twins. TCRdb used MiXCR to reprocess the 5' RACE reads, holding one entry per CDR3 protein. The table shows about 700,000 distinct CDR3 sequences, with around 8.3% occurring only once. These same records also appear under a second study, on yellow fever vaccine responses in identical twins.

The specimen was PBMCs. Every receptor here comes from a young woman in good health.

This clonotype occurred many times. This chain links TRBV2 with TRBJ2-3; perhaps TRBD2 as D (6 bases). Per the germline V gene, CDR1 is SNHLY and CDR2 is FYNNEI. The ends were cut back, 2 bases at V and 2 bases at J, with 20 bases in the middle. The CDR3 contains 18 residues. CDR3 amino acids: CASSEWSVGGHPTDTQYF. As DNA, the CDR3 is TGTGCCAGCAGTGAATGGTCCGTGGGGGGTCACCCCACAGATACGCAGTATTTT.

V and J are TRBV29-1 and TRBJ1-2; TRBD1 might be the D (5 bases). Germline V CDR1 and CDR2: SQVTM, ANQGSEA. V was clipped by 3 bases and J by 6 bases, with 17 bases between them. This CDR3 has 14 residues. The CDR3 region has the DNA TGCAGCGTTGATACTCATACGGGGGGTGATGGCTACACCTTC. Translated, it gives CSVDTHTGGDGYTF.

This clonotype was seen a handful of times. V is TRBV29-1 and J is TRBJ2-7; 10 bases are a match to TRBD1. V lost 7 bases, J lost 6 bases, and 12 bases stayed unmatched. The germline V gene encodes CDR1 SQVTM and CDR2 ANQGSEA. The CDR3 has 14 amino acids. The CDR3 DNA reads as TGCAGCGCCTACGGCGGGGACAGGGGTCGCGAGCAGTACTTC. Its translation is CSAYGGDRGREQYF.

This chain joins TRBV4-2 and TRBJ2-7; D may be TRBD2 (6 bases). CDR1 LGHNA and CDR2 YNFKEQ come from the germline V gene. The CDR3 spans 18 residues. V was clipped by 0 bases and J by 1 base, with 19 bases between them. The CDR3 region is CASSQDSRNSGVSYEQYF. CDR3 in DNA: TGTGCCAGCAGCCAAGACTCTCGGAATAGCGGAGTATCCTACGAGCAGTACTTC.

CDR3 sequence: CASSYRDRAPSTDTQYF. The CDR3 DNA follows: TGTGCCAGCAGTTATAGGGACAGGGCCCCTAGCACAGATACGCAGTATTTT. The chain has TRBV5-5 and TRBJ2-3, with TRBD1 identical over 9 bases. The CDR3 is made up of 17 amino acids. V lost 5 bases, J lost 0 bases, and 10 bases stayed unmatched. Germline V gives CDR1 SGHKS, CDR2 YYEKEE (reference sequence).

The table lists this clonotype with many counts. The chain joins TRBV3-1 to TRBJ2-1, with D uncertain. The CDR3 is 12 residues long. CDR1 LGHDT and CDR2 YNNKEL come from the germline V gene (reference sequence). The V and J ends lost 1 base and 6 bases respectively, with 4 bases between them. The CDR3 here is CASSQVSNEQFF. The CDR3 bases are TGTGCCAGCAGCCAAGTTTCCAATGAGCAGTTCTTC.

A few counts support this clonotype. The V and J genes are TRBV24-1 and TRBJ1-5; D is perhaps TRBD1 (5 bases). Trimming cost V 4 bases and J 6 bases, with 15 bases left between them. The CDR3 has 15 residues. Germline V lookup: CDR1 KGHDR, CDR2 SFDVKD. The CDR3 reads CATSDGHGLVQPQHF. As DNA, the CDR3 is TGTGCCACCAGTGACGGACACGGGTTGGTTCAGCCCCAGCATTTT.

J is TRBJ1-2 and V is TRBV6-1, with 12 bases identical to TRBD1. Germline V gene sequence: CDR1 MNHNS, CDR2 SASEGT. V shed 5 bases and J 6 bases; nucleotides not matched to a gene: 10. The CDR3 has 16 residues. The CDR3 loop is CASSPTGGQGADGYTF. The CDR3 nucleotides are TGTGCCAGCAGTCCCACCGGGGGACAGGGGGCTGATGGCTACACCTTC.

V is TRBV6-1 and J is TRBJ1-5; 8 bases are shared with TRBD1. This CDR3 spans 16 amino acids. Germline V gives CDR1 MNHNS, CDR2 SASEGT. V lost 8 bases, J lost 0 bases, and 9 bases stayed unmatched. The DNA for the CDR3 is TGTGCCAGCGCGGACGGGACAGGCTATAGCAATCAGCCCCAGCATTTT. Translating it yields CASADGTGYSNQPQHF.

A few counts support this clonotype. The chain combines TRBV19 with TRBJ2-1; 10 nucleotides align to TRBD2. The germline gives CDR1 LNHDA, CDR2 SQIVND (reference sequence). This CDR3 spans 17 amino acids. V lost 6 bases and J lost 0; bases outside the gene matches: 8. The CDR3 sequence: CASSITSGESSYNEQFF. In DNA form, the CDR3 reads TGTGCCAGTAGCATTACTAGCGGGGAGAGCTCCTACAATGAGCAGTTCTTC. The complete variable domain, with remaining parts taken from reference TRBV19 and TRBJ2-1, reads DGGITQSPKYLFRKEGQNVTLSCEQNLNHDAMYWYRQDPGQGLRLIYYSQIVNDFQKGDIAEGYSVSREKKESFPLTVTSAQKNPTAFYLCASSITSGESSYNEQFFGPGTRLTVL.

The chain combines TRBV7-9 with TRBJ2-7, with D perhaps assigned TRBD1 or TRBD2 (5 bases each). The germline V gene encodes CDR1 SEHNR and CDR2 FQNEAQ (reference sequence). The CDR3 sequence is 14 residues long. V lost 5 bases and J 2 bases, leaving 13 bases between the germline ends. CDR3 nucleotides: TGTGCCAGCAGCCGGGACGTCGGACCCTACGAGCAGTACTTC. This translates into CASSRDVGPYEQYF.

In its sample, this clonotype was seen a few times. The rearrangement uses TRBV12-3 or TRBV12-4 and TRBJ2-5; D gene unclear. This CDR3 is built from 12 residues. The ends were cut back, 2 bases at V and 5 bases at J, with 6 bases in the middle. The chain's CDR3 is CASSLIDETQYF. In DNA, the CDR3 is TGTGCCAGCAGTTTAATTGATGAGACCCAGTACTTC.

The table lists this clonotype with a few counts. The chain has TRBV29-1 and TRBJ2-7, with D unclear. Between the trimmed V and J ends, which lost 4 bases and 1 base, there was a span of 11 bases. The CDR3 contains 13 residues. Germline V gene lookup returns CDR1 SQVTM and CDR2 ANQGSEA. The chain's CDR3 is CSVALPPSYEQYF. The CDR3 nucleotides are TGCAGCGTTGCGCTTCCTCCTTCCTACGAGCAGTACTTC.

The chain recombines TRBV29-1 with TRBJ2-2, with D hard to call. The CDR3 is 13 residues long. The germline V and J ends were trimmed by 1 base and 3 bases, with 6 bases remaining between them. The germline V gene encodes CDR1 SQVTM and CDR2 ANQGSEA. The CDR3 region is CSVEVADTGELFF. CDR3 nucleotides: TGCAGCGTTGAAGTGGCGGACACCGGGGAGCTGTTTTTT.

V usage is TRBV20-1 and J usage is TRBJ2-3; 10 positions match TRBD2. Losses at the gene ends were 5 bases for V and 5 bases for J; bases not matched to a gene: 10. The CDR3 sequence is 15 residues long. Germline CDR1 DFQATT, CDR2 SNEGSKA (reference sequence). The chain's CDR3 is CSAQILAGVEDTQYF. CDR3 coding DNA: TGCAGTGCTCAGATTCTAGCGGGGGTCGAAGATACGCAGTATTTT.

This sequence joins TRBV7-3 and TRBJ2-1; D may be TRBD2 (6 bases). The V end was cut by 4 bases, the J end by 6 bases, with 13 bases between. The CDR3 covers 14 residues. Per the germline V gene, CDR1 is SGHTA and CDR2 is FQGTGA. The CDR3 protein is CASSSWRAGNEQFF. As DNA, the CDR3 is TGTGCCAGCAGCTCCTGGAGGGCCGGCAATGAGCAGTTCTTC. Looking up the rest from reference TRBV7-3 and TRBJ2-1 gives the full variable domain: GAGVSQTPSNKVTEKGKYVELRCDPISGHTALYWYRQSLGQGPEFLIYFQGTGAADDSGLPNDRFFAVRPEGSVSTLKIQRTERGDSAVYLCASSSWRAGNEQFFGPGTRLTVL.

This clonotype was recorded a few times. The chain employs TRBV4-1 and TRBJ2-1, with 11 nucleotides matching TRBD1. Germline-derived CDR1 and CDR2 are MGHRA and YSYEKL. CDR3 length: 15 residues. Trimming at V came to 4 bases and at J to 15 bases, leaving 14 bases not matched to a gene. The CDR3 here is CASSLRSGTGGGWFF. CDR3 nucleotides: TGCGCCAGCAGCCTGAGATCCGGGACAGGGGGTGGTTGGTTCTTC.

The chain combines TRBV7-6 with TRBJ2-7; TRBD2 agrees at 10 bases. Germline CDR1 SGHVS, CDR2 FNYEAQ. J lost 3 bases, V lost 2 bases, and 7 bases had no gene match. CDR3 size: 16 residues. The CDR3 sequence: CASSLRPSGSFYEQYF. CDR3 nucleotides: TGTGCCAGCAGCTTACGTCCTAGCGGGAGCTTCTACGAGCAGTACTTC.

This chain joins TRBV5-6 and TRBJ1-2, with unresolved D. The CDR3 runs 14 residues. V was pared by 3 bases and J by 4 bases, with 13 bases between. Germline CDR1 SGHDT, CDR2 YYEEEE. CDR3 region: CASSWREDFYGYTF. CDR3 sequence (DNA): TGTGCCAGCAGCTGGAGGGAGGACTTCTATGGCTACACCTTC.

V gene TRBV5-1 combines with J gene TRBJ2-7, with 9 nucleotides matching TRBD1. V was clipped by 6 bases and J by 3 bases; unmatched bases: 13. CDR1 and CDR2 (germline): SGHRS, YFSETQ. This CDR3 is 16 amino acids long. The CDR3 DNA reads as TGCGCCAGCAATACCGGATTAGGGACAGGGAACTACGAGCAGTACTTC. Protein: CASNTGLGTGNYEQYF.

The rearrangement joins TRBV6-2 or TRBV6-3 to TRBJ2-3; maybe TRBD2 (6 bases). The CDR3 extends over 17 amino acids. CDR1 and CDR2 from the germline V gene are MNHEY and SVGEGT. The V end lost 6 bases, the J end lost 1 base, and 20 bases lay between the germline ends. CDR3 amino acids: CASSSVLADRGTDTQYF. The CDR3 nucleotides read TGTGCCAGCAGCTCCGTCTTAGCGGACCGTGGCACAGATACGCAGTATTTT.